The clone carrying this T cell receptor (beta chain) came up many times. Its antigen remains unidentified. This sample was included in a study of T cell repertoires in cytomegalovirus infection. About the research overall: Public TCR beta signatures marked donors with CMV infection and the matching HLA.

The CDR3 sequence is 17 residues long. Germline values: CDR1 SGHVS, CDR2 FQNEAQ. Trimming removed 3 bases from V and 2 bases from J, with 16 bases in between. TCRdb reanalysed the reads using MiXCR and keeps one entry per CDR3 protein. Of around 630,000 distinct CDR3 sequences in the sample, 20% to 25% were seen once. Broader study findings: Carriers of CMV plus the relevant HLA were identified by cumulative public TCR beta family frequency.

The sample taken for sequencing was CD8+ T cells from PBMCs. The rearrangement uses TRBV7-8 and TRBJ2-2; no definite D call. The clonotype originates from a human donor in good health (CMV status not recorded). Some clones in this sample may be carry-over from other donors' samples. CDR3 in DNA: TGTGCCAGCAGCTTCCCGGCCAGCGAGACTAACACCGGGGAGCTGTTTTTT. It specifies CASSFPASETNTGELFF. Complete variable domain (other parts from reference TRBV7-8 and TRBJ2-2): GAGVSQSPRYKVAKRGQDVALRCDPISGHVSLFWYQQALGQGPEFLTYFQNEAQLDKSGLPSDRFFAERPEGSVSTLKIQRTQQEDSAVYLCASSFPASETNTGELFFGEGSRLTVL.